The 29 T cell receptor beta chains in this list originate from one sample, sequenced in a study of regulatory T cells in long-lasting Graves disease. Through Arm-PCR of CDR3 regions and iRepertoire HTBI primers, TCR beta libraries were built. MiXCR, run by TCRdb on the multiplex PCR reads, gives a single entry per CDR3 protein. The table has 360,000 or so distinct CDR3 sequences, 20% to 25% seen once. Time point denoted: persistent/refractory GD, antithyroid drugs over 5 years with positive TRAb. PBMC-extracted RNA yielded the TCR library. Material: peripheral blood mononuclear cells (PBMCs), obtained when the disease was refractory, from a patient treated with antithyroid drugs. These receptors were taken from a woman in her thirties or forties with Graves disease.

The genes are TRBV10-3 and TRBJ2-2, with D possibly matching TRBD1 (5 bases). The CDR3 spans 14 residues. V lost 4 bases and J lost 3, with 9 bases in between. CDR1 and CDR2 (germline): ENHRY, SYGVKD. CDR3 sequence: CAISGTTDTGELFF. Here the CDR3 DNA reads TGTGCCATCAGTGGGACAACAGACACCGGGGAGCTGTTTTTT.

The chain carries TRBV7-9 and TRBJ2-6; D unresolved. This CDR3 has 14 amino acids. V was trimmed by 6 bases and J by 12 bases, leaving 18 bases between them. The germline V gene has CDR1 SEHNR and CDR2 FQNEAQ (reference sequence). CDR3 nucleotides: TGTGCCAGCAGACTCACCGGGCCCGTGGGCGTCCTGACTTTC. It is translated as CASRLTGPVGVLTF.

This clonotype was detected ten times or more. The chain combines TRBV2 with TRBJ1-5; tentative D call: TRBD1 (5 bases). V was clipped by 5 bases and J by 0 bases, with 11 bases between them. Germline V gives CDR1 SNHLY, CDR2 FYNNEI. The CDR3 contains 15 residues. The CDR3 region has the DNA TGTGCCAGCAGTCGGGACCAAAATAGCAATCAGCCCCAGCATTTT. Its protein product is CASSRDQNSNQPQHF.

The table lists this clonotype with many counts. This rearrangement joins TRBV20-1 to TRBJ1-2; 11 positions agree with TRBD1. This CDR3 is built from 13 residues. The germline gives CDR1 DFQATT, CDR2 SNEGSKA (reference sequence). V lost 6 bases, J lost 2 bases, and 2 bases stayed unmatched. Here the CDR3 DNA reads TGCAGTGCAAGGACAGGGGGCAACTATGGCTACACCTTC. Protein: CSARTGGNYGYTF.

This clonotype was counted only a few times. This chain joins TRBV5-1 and TRBJ1-1; 9 bases are shared with TRBD1. The germline V gene has CDR1 SGHRS and CDR2 YFSETQ. V lost 7 bases and J lost 3; bases outside the gene matches: 4. This CDR3 is built from 13 residues. The CDR3 spells CASGRQGDTEAFF. CDR3 nucleotides: TGCGCCAGCGGCCGACAGGGGGACACTGAAGCTTTCTTT.

This clonotype came up a few times. V is TRBV19 and J is TRBJ2-2; 9 bases are shared with TRBD2. The CDR3 sequence is 16 residues long. The germline V gene encodes CDR1 LNHDA and CDR2 SQIVND (reference sequence). V shed 3 bases and J 7 bases; nucleotides not matched to a gene: 9. The chain's CDR3 is CASSINSGRHVGELFF. The DNA for the CDR3 is TGTGCCAGTAGTATTAACAGCGGGAGGCATGTCGGGGAGCTGTTTTTT.

Only a few counts were recorded for this clonotype. The rearrangement joins TRBV5-1 to TRBJ2-2, with no clear D. The germline V and J ends were trimmed by 4 bases and 7 bases, with 11 bases remaining between them. The CDR3 loop spans 13 amino acids. The V gene's germline CDR1 is SGHRS and CDR2 YFSETQ. The CDR3 DNA reads as TGCGCCAGCAGCGAATCAGATGGCGGGGAGCTGTTTTTT. Translating gives CASSESDGGELFF.

The V call is TRBV28, the J call TRBJ2-3; tentative D call: TRBD2 (6 bases). Germline assignment: CDR1 MDHEN and CDR2 SYDVKM. The CDR3 is 15 residues long. Trimming shortened V by 4 bases and J by 2 bases, and 13 bases separated the two germline ends. CDR3 nucleotide sequence: TGTGCCAGCAGTTCCCGACTAGACTCCACAGATACGCAGTATTTT. Encoded protein: CASSSRLDSTDTQYF.

This rearrangement joins TRBV6-1 to TRBJ2-7; the D is unclear. Germline CDR1 reads MNHNS; CDR2 reads SASEGT. V dropped 8 bases and J dropped 1 base, with 15 bases sitting between them. The CDR3 has 14 residues. The CDR3 DNA reads TGTGCCAGCGGGCCGGGCAGGCATTCCTACGAGCAGTACTTC. Its translation: CASGPGRHSYEQYF.

V is TRBV20-1 and J is TRBJ2-3; maybe TRBD1 (7 bases). CDR1 and CDR2 from the germline V gene are DFQATT and SNEGSKA (reference sequence). The CDR3 has 14 amino acids. V lost 4 bases and J lost 4, with 15 bases in between. CDR3 in amino acids: CSANRGGAADTQYF. The DNA of the CDR3 is TGCAGTGCTAACAGGGGAGGAGCTGCAGATACGCAGTATTTT.

This clonotype was counted ten times or more. The chain employs TRBV7-9 and TRBJ1-1; D is possibly TRBD1 (5 bases). Germline CDR1 and CDR2: SEHNR and FQNEAQ (reference sequence). The CDR3 is 11 residues long. V lost 7 bases and J lost 7, with 10 bases in between. The CDR3 reads CASTGTVEAFF. In nucleotides, the CDR3 is TGTGCCAGCACCGGGACGGTTGAAGCTTTCTTT.

This clonotype was seen ten or more times. The chain combines TRBV7-2 with TRBJ1-1; D perhaps matches TRBD1 (6 bases). Trimming stripped 5 bases from V and 6 bases from J, with 16 bases between. Germline-derived CDR1 and CDR2 are SGHTA and FQGNSA. The CDR3 is made up of 14 amino acids. The CDR3 bases are TGTGCCAGCAGCGTCAGGGGATCGTTCCCTGAAGCTTTCTTT. Translating it yields CASSVRGSFPEAFF.

This clonotype was observed at least ten times. The rearrangement joins TRBV19 to TRBJ1-1; D unclear. Germline values: CDR1 LNHDA, CDR2 SQIVND (reference sequence). V lost 7 bases and J 1 base, leaving 19 bases between the germline ends. This CDR3 has 16 amino acids. The CDR3 spells CASTTMWGFGNTEAFF. CDR3 DNA sequence: TGTGCCAGTACCACGATGTGGGGTTTTGGGAACACTGAAGCTTTCTTT.

This clonotype came up many times. J is TRBJ2-7 and V is TRBV10-3, with 9 bases aligning to TRBD2. Germline values: CDR1 ENHRY, CDR2 SYGVKD. CDR3 length equals 14 residues. The ends lost 3 bases at V and 0 bases at J; junction bases unmatched: 0. The CDR3 reads CAISEAGGSYEQYF. The CDR3 coding sequence is TGTGCCATCAGTGAAGCGGGAGGCTCCTACGAGCAGTACTTC.

The rearrangement joins TRBV2 to TRBJ2-7, with D possibly TRBD1 on 5 matching bases. Germline CDR1 and CDR2: SNHLY and FYNNEI. This CDR3 comprises 13 residues. The V gene lost 6 bases and the J gene lost 0 bases, with 9 bases spanning the gap. CDR3 bases: TGTGCCAGCAGCGTGCAGGGCTCCTACGAGCAGTACTTC. It translates to CASSVQGSYEQYF.

This clonotype has ten or more counts. The chain couples TRBV28 to TRBJ2-7; TRBD1 aligns across 9 bases. Germline V gene lookup returns CDR1 MDHEN and CDR2 SYDVKM. The CDR3 has 11 residues. V was clipped by 5 bases and J by 12 bases; unmatched bases: 5. The CDR3 loop reads CASSQGQGTYF. CDR3 DNA: TGTGCCAGCAGTCAGGGACAGGGTACGTACTTC.

This clonotype was counted a few times. The chain is built from TRBV6-4 and TRBJ2-1; D is ambiguous. Trimming pared 9 bases from V and 7 bases from J, leaving 10 bases between. Germline lookup yields CDR1 MRHNA and CDR2 SNTAGT. The CDR3 totals 11 residues. DNA for the CDR3: TGTGCCAGGGAAAGACGGAATGAGCAGTTCTTC. Protein: CARERRNEQFF.

This clonotype came up many times. V gene TRBV6-1 combines with J gene TRBJ2-2, with 10 bases fitting TRBD2. CDR1 MNHNS and CDR2 SASEGT come from the germline V gene. The CDR3 covers 16 residues. V lost 5 bases, J lost 3 bases, and 6 bases stayed unmatched. The CDR3 DNA reads as TGTGCCAGCAGTCGTAGCGGGGGGCGGTACACCGGGGAGCTGTTTTTT. Translation gives CASSRSGGRYTGELFF.

V and J are TRBV18 and TRBJ1-5, with a possible D match to TRBD1 (5 bases). This CDR3 is built from 13 residues. V was shortened by 3 bases and J by 9 bases, with 12 bases between the two germline ends. Germline V gives CDR1 KGHSH, CDR2 LQKENI. CDR3 in amino acids: CASSPDTSGPQHF. CDR3 bases: TGTGCCAGCTCACCGGACACAAGTGGGCCCCAGCATTTT. The full variable domain, with the rest looked up from reference TRBV18 and TRBJ1-5, is NAGVMQNPRHLVRRRGQEARLRCSPMKGHSHVYWYRQLPEEGLKFMVYLQKENIIDESGMPKERFSAEFPKEGPSILRIQQVVRGDSAAYFCASSPDTSGPQHFGDGTRLSIL.

The J gene is TRBJ2-7, the V gene TRBV7-9, with 13 bases matching TRBD2. With V trimmed by 5 bases and J by 1 base, 5 bases remained unmatched. The CDR3 has 16 amino acids. Germline CDR1 is SEHNR and CDR2 is FQNEAQ (reference sequence). The chain's CDR3 is CASSPKTSGGSYEQYF. The DNA of the CDR3 is TGTGCCAGCAGCCCTAAGACTAGCGGGGGGTCCTACGAGCAGTACTTC.

The chain carries TRBV28 and TRBJ2-7, with D unclear. The V and J ends lost 5 bases and 2 bases respectively, with 13 bases between them. CDR1 is MDHEN, CDR2 SYDVKM, per germline. The CDR3 length is 14 residues. This chain's CDR3 is CASSDPGLAYEQYF. The CDR3 nucleotides are TGTGCCAGCAGTGATCCTGGGTTGGCCTACGAGCAGTACTTC.

This clonotype was detected a few times. The V and J genes are TRBV20-1 and TRBJ2-5; 9 positions match TRBD2. There are 13 residues in the CDR3. Germline V gene data show CDR1 as DFQATT and CDR2 as SNEGSKA (reference sequence). The trim removed 4 bases at V and 4 bases at J, leaving 4 bases unmatched. In nucleotides, the CDR3 is TGCAGTGCTACCGGACTAGCGCCAGAGACCCAGTACTTC. Translated: CSATGLAPETQYF.

This clonotype was picked up a small number of times. V and J are TRBV11-2 and TRBJ2-1, with 7 bases that match TRBD1. V shed 4 bases, J shed 4 bases, and the junction held 10 bases outside the gene matches. Germline CDR1 and CDR2: SGHAT and FQNNGV. CDR3 length: 16 amino acids. CDR3 region: CASSSYRGVSYNEQFF. The CDR3 coding sequence is TGTGCCAGCAGCTCCTACAGGGGAGTGAGTTACAATGAGCAGTTCTTC.

This clonotype was detected a few times. This chain connects TRBV9 to TRBJ1-5, with D possibly matching TRBD1 (5 bases). V lost 0 bases, J lost 2 bases, and 12 bases lay in between. Germline CDR1 is SGDLS and CDR2 is YYNGEE. The CDR3 consists of 16 residues. In nucleotides, the CDR3 is TGTGCCAGCAGCGTAGGGTCCTGGGGGTGCAATCAGCCCCAGCATTTT. Protein product: CASSVGSWGCNQPQHF.

This sequence joins TRBV6-4 and TRBJ2-7, with 7 bases matching TRBD2. Trimming took 6 bases from V and 7 from J; bases not matched to a gene: 6. CDR3 length: 12 residues. Germline V gene sequence: CDR1 MRHNA, CDR2 SNTAGT. The CDR3 DNA reads as TGTGCCAGCAGAGGGACTATACCTGAGCAGTACTTC. Its protein product is CASRGTIPEQYF.

Comment on this clonotype: Likely a read error: the CDR3 ends without its conserved phenylalanine or tryptophan. The chain recombines TRBV11-2 with TRBJ2-7, with 9 bases fitting TRBD2. V shed 1 base, J shed 2 bases, and the junction held 6 bases outside the gene matches. This CDR3 contains 16 residues. Germline V CDR1 and CDR2: SGHAT, FQNNGV. CDR3: CASSLVGTSSTYEQYS. Written as DNA, the CDR3 is TGTGCCAGCAGCTTAGTGGGGACTAGCTCAACCTACGAGCAGTACTCC.

This clonotype was seen only a few times. This chain connects TRBV6-2 or TRBV6-3 to TRBJ2-4; the D gene could be TRBD1 or TRBD2 (5 bases each). The V gene's germline CDR1 is MNHEY and CDR2 SVGEGT. The V end lost 5 bases, the J end lost 7 bases, and 6 bases lay between the germline ends. This CDR3 spans 11 amino acids. In nucleotides, the CDR3 is TGTGCCAGCAGTGAGGGGAACATTCAGTACTTC. Residues: CASSEGNIQYF.

This clonotype was detected many times. The chain is built from TRBV28 and TRBJ2-6; D call uncertain. The CDR3 covers 15 residues. The germline CDR1 and CDR2 sequences are MDHEN and SYDVKM. V lost 1 base, J lost 4 bases, and 8 bases lay in between. CDR3 amino acids: CASSLYQLGANVLTF. In nucleotides, the CDR3 is TGTGCCAGCAGTTTATATCAACTCGGGGCCAACGTCCTGACTTTC.

This clonotype was picked up many times. The chain couples TRBV15 to TRBJ1-6; D not certain. CDR1 LNHNV and CDR2 YYDKDF come from the germline V gene (reference sequence). This CDR3 region has 14 residues. V dropped 3 bases and J dropped 14 bases, with 17 bases sitting between them. The CDR3 spells CATSSKRGDLSLHF. As DNA, the CDR3 is TGTGCCACCAGCAGCAAGAGAGGCGATCTCTCCCTCCACTTT.